The 3 T cell receptor beta chains below were found in one sample sequenced in a study of CD8 T cells in ankylosing spondylitis. Each CDR3 protein is one row after TCRdb ran MiXCR on the 5' RACE reads. The sample consists of under 850,000 distinct CDR3 sequences, around 17% of them appearing once. No antigens are known for them. The study's findings and limits: There was a TCR beta motif, made of 7 or 8 highly homologous variants, that appeared characteristic of ankylosing spondylitis blood.

Sequencing used blood, either unsorted or a sorted T cell fraction (not recorded which). The receptors derive from a male donor with ankylosing spondylitis.

This clonotype was observed a handful of times. This chain links TRBV10-3 with TRBJ2-5; D is uncertain. V was shortened by 5 bases and J by 5 bases, with 12 bases between the two germline ends. Germline V CDR1 and CDR2: ENHRY, SYGVKD. The CDR3 consists of 13 residues. The CDR3 DNA follows: TGTGCCATCAGTTTGGGTGCACGGGAGACCCAGTACTTC. Its protein product is CAISLGARETQYF.

The gene calls are TRBV10-2 and TRBJ2-3, with D unclear. This CDR3 comprises 12 residues. Per the germline V gene, CDR1 is WSHSY and CDR2 is SAAADI. V lost 3 bases and J 9 bases, leaving 10 bases between the germline ends. CDR3 region: CASSDDPGTQYF. CDR3 DNA sequence: TGCGCCAGCAGTGACGACCCCGGCACGCAGTATTTT.

There are a few counts of this clonotype. The chain employs TRBV5-1 and TRBJ1-1, with 9 bases lining up with TRBD1. Germline V gives CDR1 SGHRS, CDR2 YFSETQ. This CDR3 spans 18 amino acids. After removal of 0 bases from V and 7 bases from J, the junction contained 16 bases not matched to a gene. The DNA for the CDR3 is TGCGCCAGCAGCTTGGTTCTTCGCGCGGACAGGGGAAGAGATGAAGCTTTCTTT. Protein product: CASSLVLRADRGRDEAFF.